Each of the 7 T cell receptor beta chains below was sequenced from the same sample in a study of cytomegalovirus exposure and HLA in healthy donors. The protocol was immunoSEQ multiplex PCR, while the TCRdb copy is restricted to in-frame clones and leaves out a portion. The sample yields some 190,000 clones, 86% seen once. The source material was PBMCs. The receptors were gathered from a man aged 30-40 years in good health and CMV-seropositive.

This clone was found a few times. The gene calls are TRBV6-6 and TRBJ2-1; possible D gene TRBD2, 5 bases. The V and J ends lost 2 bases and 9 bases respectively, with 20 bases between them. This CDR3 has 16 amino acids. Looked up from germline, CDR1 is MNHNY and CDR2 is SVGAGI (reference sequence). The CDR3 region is CASSYGGGRSGGEQFF. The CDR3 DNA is TGTGCCAGCAGTTACGGCGGCGGGCGGTCTGGAGGTGAGCAGTTCTTC.

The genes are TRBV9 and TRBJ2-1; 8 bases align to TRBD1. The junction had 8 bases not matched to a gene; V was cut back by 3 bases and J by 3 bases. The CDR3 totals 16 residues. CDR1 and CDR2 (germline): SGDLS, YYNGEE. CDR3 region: CASSDDRGHLYNEQFF. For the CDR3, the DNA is TGTGCCAGCAGCGACGACAGGGGCCACCTCTACAATGAGCAGTTCTTC.

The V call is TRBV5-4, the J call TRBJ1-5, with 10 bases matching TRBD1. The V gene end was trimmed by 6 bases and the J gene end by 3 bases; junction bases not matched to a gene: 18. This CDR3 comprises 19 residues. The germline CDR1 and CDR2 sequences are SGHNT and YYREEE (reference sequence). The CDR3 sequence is CASTARDLRDRGFNQPQHF. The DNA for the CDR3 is TGTGCCAGCACAGCGAGAGATCTCCGGGACAGGGGTTTCAATCAGCCCCAGCATTTT.

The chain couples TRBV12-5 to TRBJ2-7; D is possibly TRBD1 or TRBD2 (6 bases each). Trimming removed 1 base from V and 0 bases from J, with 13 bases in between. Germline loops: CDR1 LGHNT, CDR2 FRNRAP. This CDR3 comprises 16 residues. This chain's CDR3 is CASGLANTGASYEQYF. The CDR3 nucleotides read TGTGCTAGTGGTTTGGCTAACACGGGGGCCTCCTACGAGCAGTACTTC.

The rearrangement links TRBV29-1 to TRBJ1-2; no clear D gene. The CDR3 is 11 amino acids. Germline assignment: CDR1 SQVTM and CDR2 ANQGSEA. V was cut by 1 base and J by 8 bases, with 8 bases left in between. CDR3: CSVEGGYGYTF. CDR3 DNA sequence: TGCAGCGTTGAAGGGGGATACGGCTACACCTTC.

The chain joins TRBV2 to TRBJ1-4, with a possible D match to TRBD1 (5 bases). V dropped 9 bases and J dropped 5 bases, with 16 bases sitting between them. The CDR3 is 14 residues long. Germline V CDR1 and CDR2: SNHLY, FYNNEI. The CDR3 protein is CASSYGDSNEKLFF. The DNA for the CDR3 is TGTGCCAGTTCTTACGGGGACTCCAATGAAAAACTGTTTTTT.

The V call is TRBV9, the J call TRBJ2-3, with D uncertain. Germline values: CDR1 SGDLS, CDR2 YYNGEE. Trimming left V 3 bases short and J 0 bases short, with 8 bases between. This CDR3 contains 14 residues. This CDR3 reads CASSAILSTDTQYF. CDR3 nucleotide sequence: TGTGCCAGCAGCGCCATACTAAGCACAGATACGCAGTATTTT.